This T cell receptor beta chain came from a study of shared clonotypes between healthy human individuals. Study outcomes and limitations: Apart from blood, nothing was sampled; tissue repertoires likely differ.

The data were produced by immunoSEQ multiplex PCR, yet TCRdb's version contains in-frame clones alone and is incomplete. The sample lists about 2,500,000 clones; roughly 92% were seen once. Comments on this clone: Its antigen is unidentified.

V lost 2 bases, J lost 2 bases, and 8 bases stayed unmatched. The CDR3 spans 16 residues. Germline lookup yields CDR1 SGHNT and CDR2 YYREEE (reference sequence). This TCR was sampled from a man aged 18 to 30 in good health. The gene calls are TRBV5-4 and TRBJ2-7; 9 nucleotides align to TRBD2. The specimen was naive CD4+ T cells sorted from blood. The subset here: CD45RA+ positively selected. CDR3 bases: TGTGCCAGCAGCTTACCTAAGCGGGGGGCCGCCTACGAGCAGTACTTC. Amino acid sequence: CASSLPKRGAAYEQYF.